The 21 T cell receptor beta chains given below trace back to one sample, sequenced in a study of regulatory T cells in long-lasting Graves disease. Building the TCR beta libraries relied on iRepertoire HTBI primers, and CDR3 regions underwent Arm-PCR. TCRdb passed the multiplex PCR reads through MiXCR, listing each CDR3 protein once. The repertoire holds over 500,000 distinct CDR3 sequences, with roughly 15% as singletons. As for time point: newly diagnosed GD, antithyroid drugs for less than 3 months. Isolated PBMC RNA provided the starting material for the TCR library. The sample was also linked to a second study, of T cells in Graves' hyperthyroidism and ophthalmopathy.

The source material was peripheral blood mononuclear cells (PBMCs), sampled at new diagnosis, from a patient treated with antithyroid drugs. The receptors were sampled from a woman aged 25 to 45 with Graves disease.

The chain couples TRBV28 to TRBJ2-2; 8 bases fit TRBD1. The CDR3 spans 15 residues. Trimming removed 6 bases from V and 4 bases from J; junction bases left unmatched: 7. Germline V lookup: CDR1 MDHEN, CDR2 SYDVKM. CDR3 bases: TGTGCCAGCAGGTCCTGGGACAGGTCCACCGGGGAGCTGTTTTTT. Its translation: CASRSWDRSTGELFF. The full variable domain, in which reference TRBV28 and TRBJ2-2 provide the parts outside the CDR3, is DVKVTQSSRYLVKRTGEKVFLECVQDMDHENMFWYRQDPGLGLRLIYFSYDVKMKEKGDIPEGYSVSREKKERFSLILESASTNQTSMYLCASRSWDRSTGELFFGEGSRLTVL.

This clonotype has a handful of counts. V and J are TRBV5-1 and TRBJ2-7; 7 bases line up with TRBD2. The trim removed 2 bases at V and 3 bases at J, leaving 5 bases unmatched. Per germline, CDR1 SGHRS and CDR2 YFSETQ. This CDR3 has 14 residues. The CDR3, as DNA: TGCGCCAGCAGCTTAGGGACTAATTTCTACGAGCAGTACTTC. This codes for CASSLGTNFYEQYF.

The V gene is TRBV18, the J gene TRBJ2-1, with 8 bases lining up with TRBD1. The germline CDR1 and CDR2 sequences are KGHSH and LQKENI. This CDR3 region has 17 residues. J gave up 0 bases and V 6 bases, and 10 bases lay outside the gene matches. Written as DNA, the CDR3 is TGTGCCAGCTCGTCCGGGACAGGTAAAGACTCCTACAATGAGCAGTTCTTC. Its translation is CASSSGTGKDSYNEQFF.

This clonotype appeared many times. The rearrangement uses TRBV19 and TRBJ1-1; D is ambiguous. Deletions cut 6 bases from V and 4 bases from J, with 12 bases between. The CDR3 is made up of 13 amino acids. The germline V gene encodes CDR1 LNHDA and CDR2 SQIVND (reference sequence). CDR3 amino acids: CASRYTGVTEAFF. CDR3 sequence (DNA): TGTGCCAGTAGATACACCGGGGTCACTGAAGCTTTCTTT.

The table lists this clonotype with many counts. CDR3 nucleotide sequence: TGCAGTGCTAGAGGCTCCGGGGGCGCCGATACGCAGTATTTT. It is translated as CSARGSGGADTQYF. The chain has TRBV20-1 and TRBJ2-3; D tentatively reads TRBD1 or TRBD2 (6 bases each). Germline loops: CDR1 DFQATT, CDR2 SNEGSKA (reference sequence). Trimming took off 1 base at V and 6 bases at J, with 14 bases between the two ends. This CDR3 comprises 14 residues.

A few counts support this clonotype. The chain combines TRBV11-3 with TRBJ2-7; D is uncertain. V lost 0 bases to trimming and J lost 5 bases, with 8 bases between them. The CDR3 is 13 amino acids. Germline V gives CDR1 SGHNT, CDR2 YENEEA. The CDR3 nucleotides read TGTGCCAGCAGCTTAGATCATGGGAACGAGCAGTACTTC. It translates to CASSLDHGNEQYF.

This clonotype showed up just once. In nucleotides, the CDR3 is TGTGCCAGTAATAGGACCGGGACAGGGCTGGAGACCCAGTACTTC. This translates into CASNRTGTGLETQYF. The rearrangement uses TRBV19 and TRBJ2-5, with 9 bases that match TRBD1. V lost 7 bases, J lost 5 bases, and 11 bases stayed unmatched. From germline, CDR1 is LNHDA and CDR2 SQIVND (reference sequence). The CDR3 sequence is 15 residues long.

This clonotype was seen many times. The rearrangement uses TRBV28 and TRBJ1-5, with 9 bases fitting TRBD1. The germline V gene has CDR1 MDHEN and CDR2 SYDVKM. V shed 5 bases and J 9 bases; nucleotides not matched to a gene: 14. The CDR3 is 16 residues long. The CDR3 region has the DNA TGTGCCAGCAGTCCTTCAAGGACAGGGGATGTACGGCCCCAGCATTTT. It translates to CASSPSRTGDVRPQHF.

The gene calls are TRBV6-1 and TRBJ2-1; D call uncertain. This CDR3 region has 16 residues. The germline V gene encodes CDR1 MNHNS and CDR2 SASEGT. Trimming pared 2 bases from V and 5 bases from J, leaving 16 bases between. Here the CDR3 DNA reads TGTGCCAGCAGTGAAACCCTTTTTTCCCGGAACAATGAGCAGTTCTTC. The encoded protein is CASSETLFSRNNEQFF.

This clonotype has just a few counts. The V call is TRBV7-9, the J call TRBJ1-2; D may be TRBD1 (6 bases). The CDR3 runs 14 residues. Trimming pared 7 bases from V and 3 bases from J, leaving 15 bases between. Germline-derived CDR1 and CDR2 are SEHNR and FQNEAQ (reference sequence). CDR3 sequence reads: CASTRTVGDYGYTF. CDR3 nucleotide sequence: TGTGCCAGCACCAGGACAGTTGGGGACTATGGCTACACCTTC. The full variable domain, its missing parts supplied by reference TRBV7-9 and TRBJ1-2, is DTGVSQNPRHKITKRGQNVTFRCDPISEHNRLYWYRQTLGQGPEFLTYFQNEAQLEKSRLLSDRFSAERPKGSFSTLEIQRTEQGDSAMYLCASTRTVGDYGYTFGSGTRLTVV.

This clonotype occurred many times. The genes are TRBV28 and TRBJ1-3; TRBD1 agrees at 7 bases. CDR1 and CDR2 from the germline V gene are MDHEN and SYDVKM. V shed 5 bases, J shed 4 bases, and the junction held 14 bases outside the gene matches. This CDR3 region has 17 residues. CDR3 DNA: TGTGCCAGCAGTCCGCACGCTCCCGGGACAGTAGGAAACACCATATATTTT. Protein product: CASSPHAPGTVGNTIYF.

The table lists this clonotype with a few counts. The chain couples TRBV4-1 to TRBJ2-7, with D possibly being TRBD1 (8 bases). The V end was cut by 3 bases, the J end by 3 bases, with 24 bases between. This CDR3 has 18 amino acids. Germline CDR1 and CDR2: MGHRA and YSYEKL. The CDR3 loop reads CASSHDGQGMGGHYEQYF. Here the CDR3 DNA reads TGCGCCAGCAGCCATGACGGACAGGGCATGGGGGGGCACTACGAGCAGTACTTC.

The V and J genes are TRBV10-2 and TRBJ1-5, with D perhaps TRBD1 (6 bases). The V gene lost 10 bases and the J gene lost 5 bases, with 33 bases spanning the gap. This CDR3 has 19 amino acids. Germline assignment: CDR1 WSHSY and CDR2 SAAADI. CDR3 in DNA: TGCGCCACCTCCGGGGGGCGGAGAGGGTCCCTCTTGACCCATCAGCCCCAGCATTTT. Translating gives CATSGGRRGSLLTHQPQHF.

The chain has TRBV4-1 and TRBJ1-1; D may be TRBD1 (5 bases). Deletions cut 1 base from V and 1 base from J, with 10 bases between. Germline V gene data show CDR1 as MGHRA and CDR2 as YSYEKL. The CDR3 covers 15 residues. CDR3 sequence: CASSQAYQGNTEAFF. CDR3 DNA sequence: TGCGCCAGCAGCCAAGCATACCAGGGGAACACTGAAGCTTTCTTT.

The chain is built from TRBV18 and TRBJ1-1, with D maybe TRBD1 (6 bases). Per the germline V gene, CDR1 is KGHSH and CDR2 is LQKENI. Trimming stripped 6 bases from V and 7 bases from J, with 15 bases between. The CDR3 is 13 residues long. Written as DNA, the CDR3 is TGTGCCAGCTCCCGATTGGGGGCGGTTGAAGCTTTCTTT. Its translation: CASSRLGAVEAFF.

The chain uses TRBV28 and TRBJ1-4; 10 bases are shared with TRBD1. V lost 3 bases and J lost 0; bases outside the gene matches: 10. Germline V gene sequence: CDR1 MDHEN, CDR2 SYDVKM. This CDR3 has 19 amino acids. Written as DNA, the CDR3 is TGTGCCAGCAGTTTTCCGGGACAGGGGATCGGGGCAACTAATGAAAAACTGTTTTTT. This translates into CASSFPGQGIGATNEKLFF.

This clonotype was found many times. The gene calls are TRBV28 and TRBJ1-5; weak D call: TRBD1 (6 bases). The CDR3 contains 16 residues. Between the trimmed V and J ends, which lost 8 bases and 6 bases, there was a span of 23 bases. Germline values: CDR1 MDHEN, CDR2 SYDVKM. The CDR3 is CASRPYGGREGQPQHF. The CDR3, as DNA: TGTGCCAGCCGCCCCTACGGGGGGCGAGAGGGTCAGCCCCAGCATTTT. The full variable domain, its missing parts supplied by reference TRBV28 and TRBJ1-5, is DVKVTQSSRYLVKRTGEKVFLECVQDMDHENMFWYRQDPGLGLRLIYFSYDVKMKEKGDIPEGYSVSREKKERFSLILESASTNQTSMYLCASRPYGGREGQPQHFGDGTRLSIL.

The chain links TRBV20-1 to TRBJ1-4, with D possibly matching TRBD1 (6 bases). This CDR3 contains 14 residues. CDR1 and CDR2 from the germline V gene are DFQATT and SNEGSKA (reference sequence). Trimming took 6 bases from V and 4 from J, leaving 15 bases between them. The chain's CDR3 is CSAPRGANNEKLFF. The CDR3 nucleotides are TGCAGTGCCCCGAGGGGGGCGAATAATGAAAAACTGTTTTTT.

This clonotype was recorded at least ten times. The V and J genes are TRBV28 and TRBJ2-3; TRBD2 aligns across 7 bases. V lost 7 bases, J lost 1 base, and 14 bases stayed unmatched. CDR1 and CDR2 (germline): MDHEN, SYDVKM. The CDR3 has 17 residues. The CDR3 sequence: CASNEAGLGVGTDTQYF. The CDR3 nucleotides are TGTGCCAGCAATGAAGCGGGGTTGGGTGTTGGCACAGATACGCAGTATTTT. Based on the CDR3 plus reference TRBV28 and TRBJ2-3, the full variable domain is DVKVTQSSRYLVKRTGEKVFLECVQDMDHENMFWYRQDPGLGLRLIYFSYDVKMKEKGDIPEGYSVSREKKERFSLILESASTNQTSMYLCASNEAGLGVGTDTQYFGPGTRLTVL.

The CDR3 DNA follows: TGTGCCAGCATCTCCCCCAAGGGACAGGGGCCGAAGAACACTGAAGCTTTCTTT. It is translated as CASISPKGQGPKNTEAFF. The genes are TRBV6-1 and TRBJ1-1; TRBD1 aligns across 10 bases. J was trimmed by 1 base and V by 7 bases; bases with no gene match: 15. Looked up from germline, CDR1 is MNHNS and CDR2 is SASEGT. This CDR3 has 18 residues.

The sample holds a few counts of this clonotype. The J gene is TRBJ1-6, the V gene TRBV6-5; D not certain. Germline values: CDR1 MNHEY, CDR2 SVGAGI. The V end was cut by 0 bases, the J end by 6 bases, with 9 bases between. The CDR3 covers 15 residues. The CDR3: CASSYSFAANSPLHF. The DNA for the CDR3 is TGTGCCAGCAGTTACTCGTTCGCGGCTAATTCACCCCTCCACTTT.